This T cell receptor (beta chain) was sequenced during a study of blood T cell repertoires in COVID-19. Study summary: COVID-19 samples from acute and convalescent phases originated in the United States, Italy and Spain.

Trimming left V 3 bases short and J 1 base short, with 13 bases between. CDR1 and CDR2 from the germline V gene are SGHKS and YYEKEE (reference sequence). CDR3 size: 15 residues. Those enrolled in Seattle joined during active infection and were followed longitudinally afterward. As originally analysed: Amplification with reference gene primers provided the estimates of nucleated cell counts. Assay: immunoSEQ multiplex PCR; the TCRdb copy retains only in-frame clones and omits some. That table gives V, J and clone size, and the DNA gave D and trimming. The sample records roughly 230,000 clones, approximately 80% being singletons.

The sequence derives from a woman aged 80 or older with COVID-19, enrolled during active disease. The chain recombines TRBV5-5 with TRBJ2-5; D might be TRBD2 (5 bases). Material: peripheral blood. For the CDR3, the DNA is TGTGCCAGCAGCTCAGGACTGACTATCCAAGAGACCCAGTACTTC. This sequence encodes CASSSGLTIQETQYF.